These T cell receptor beta chains were read from a single sample in a study of T-cell memory formation after mild COVID-19. Each CDR3 protein is one row after TCRdb ran MiXCR on the 5' RACE reads. The data contain approximately 390,000 distinct CDR3 sequences, approximately 16% of them singletons. Sequenced input: PBMCs or a T cell subset sorted from them (not recorded which). These receptors came from a man aged 18 to 30 who had mild COVID-19 (a few samples of this study predate the infection). Cell type and time point are not known. Both conserved end residues are part of each CDR3. The D gene is left open where the match is weak. The size of a clone is reported for some rows only, either as once, few or many, or as a class for expanded clones.

d_gene	j_gene	abundance	v_gene	CDR3nt	CDR3aa
.	TRBJ2-5	many	TRBV6-2/TRBV6-3	TGTGCCAGCAGCCACGGGGAGACCCAGTACTTC	CASSHGETQYF
TRBD1	TRBJ2-3	few	TRBV9	TGTGCCAGCAGCGAAGAGGACAGGGGGTTTCGAGATACGCAGTATTTT	CASSEEDRGFRDTQYF
TRBD1	TRBJ2-1	.	TRBV5-1	TGCGCCAGCGGGCTTGGGACAGCCTATCCTTACAATGAGCAGTTCTTC	CASGLGTAYPYNEQFF
TRBD2	TRBJ2-3	.	TRBV28	TGTGCCAGCAGTCCCATCCCAGCGGGGCTTTCGTCAACAGATACGCAGTATTTT	CASSPIPAGLSSTDTQYF
TRBD2	TRBJ2-3	.	TRBV7-6	TGTGCCAGCAGCTTGCGGGGGGGATTCACAGATACGCAGTATTTT	CASSLRGGFTDTQYF
TRBD1	TRBJ1-2	.	TRBV5-5	TGTGCCAGCAGCTTGGGTCCCGGGACAGGGGGTCAGAATGGCTACACCTTC	CASSLGPGTGGQNGYTF
.	TRBJ1-1	few	TRBV5-1	TGCGCCAGCAGCTTGGGGGGGCAGACGAACACTGAAGCTTTCTTT	CASSLGGQTNTEAFF
.	TRBJ1-1	few	TRBV5-1	TGCGCCAGCAAAATGGACACTGAAGCTTTCTTT	CASKMDTEAFF
.	TRBJ2-6	few	TRBV5-1	TGCGCCAGCAGCCAGGGCTCTGGGGCCAACGTCCTGACTTTC	CASSQGSGANVLTF
.	TRBJ2-3	.	TRBV5-1	TGCGCCAGCAGCTTGAACGCTCCAGATACGCAGTATTTT	CASSLNAPDTQYF
TRBD2	TRBJ2-5	few	TRBV11-2	TGTGCCAGCAGCTTAGGCCTAGCGGGGGGGCCTTTCCCAGAGACCCAGTACTTC	CASSLGLAGGPFPETQYF
.	TRBJ1-5	few	TRBV28	TGTGCCACCCTGAGGGGACTAAGCAATCAGCCCCAGCATTTT	CATLRGLSNQPQHF
.	TRBJ1-1	.	TRBV7-9	TGTGCCAGCAGCTCCGAGGTAGGGATCTGGACTGAAGCTTTCTTT	CASSSEVGIWTEAFF
.	TRBJ2-4	.	TRBV5-6	TGTGCCAGCAGCACACAGGGGCGGAGGGTTCAGTACTTC	CASSTQGRRVQYF
.	TRBJ2-4	few	TRBV20-1	TGCAGTGCTAGAGATTACCTATTAGCCAAAAACATTCAGTACTTC	CSARDYLLAKNIQYF
.	TRBJ2-3	few	TRBV7-2	TGTGCCAGCAGCCCCCGTAGGGACCGGTCGAATACGCAGTATTTT	CASSPRRDRSNTQYF
TRBD1	TRBJ2-1	few	TRBV7-7	TGTGCCAGCAGCTTAGCTTCAGGGGGCGCCTACAATGAGCAGTTCTTC	CASSLASGGAYNEQFF
.	TRBJ1-1	few	TRBV28	TGTGCCAGCAGGGCCAACAGTGAAGCTTTCTTT	CASRANSEAFF
.	TRBJ2-5	many	TRBV19	TGTGCCAGTAGTATTTTGACATCGCCGGAGACCCAGTACTTC	CASSILTSPETQYF
TRBD1	TRBJ2-7	.	TRBV27	TGTGCCAGCAGCCCCGGACAGGGCGGCGAGCAGTACTTC	CASSPGQGGEQYF
TRBD2	TRBJ2-1	.	TRBV3-1	TGTGCCAGACTAACTAGCGGGGAGTACAATGAGCAGTTCTTC	CARLTSGEYNEQFF
.	TRBJ1-4	few	TRBV7-9	TGTGCCAGCAGCCTCCAGGGGCTGGTGGTTGAAAAACTGTTTTTT	CASSLQGLVVEKLFF
TRBD1	TRBJ2-7	few	TRBV20-1	TGCAGTGCTAGACAGTCCGGGACAGGGGTCGAGCAGTACTTC	CSARQSGTGVEQYF
.	TRBJ2-5	.	TRBV2	TGTGCCAGCAGTGACGGCCTCCAAGAGACCCAGTACTTC	CASSDGLQETQYF
TRBD1	TRBJ2-7	.	TRBV5-1	TGCGCCAGCAGCTTTAACAGGGGATCCGCCTACGAGCAGTACTTC	CASSFNRGSAYEQYF
TRBD2	TRBJ2-1	.	TRBV20-1	TGCAGTGCTAGGCGGGGGGGCGATGAGCAGTTCTTC	CSARRGGDEQFF
TRBD1	TRBJ2-5	few	TRBV5-1	TGCGCCAGCAGCGGGACAGGGGGCTCCCAAGAGACCCAGTACTTC	CASSGTGGSQETQYF
.	TRBJ1-1	.	TRBV20-1	TGCAGTGCCGCACCCCTCGGGTGGGCCAGATCCACTGAAGCTTTCTTT	CSAAPLGWARSTEAFF
.	TRBJ2-1	.	TRBV7-6	TGTGCCAGCACCCACCCCGGCAATGAGCAGTTCTTC	CASTHPGNEQFF
TRBD1	TRBJ1-5	.	TRBV6-7	TGTGCCAGCACCCCGGACAGGTATCAGCCCCAGCATTTT	CASTPDRYQPQHF
.	TRBJ2-5	.	TRBV7-6	TGTGCCAGCAGCTTAGCAGTCGTGGAGACCCAGTACTTC	CASSLAVVETQYF
.	TRBJ1-2	few	TRBV11-2	TGTGCCAGCAGCTTGATGGTGGATGGCTACACCTTC	CASSLMVDGYTF
TRBD1	TRBJ1-1	.	TRBV4-3	TGCGCCAGCAGCCAAGAAGACAGGGGACATGGGTACACTGAAGCTTTCTTT	CASSQEDRGHGYTEAFF
.	TRBJ1-1	.	TRBV6-2/TRBV6-3	TGTGCCAGCTGCTACCTGGGACTAGCCACTGAAGCTTTCTTT	CASCYLGLATEAFF
TRBD1	TRBJ1-2	few	TRBV9	TGTGCCAGCAGCGCCGAGGACAGGGGCCTTAGGGGAGGCTACACCTTC	CASSAEDRGLRGGYTF
.	TRBJ2-5	.	TRBV7-2	TGTGCCAGCAGCTTAGGTGAGAGGACAGCCGGCGGGACCCAGTACTTC	CASSLGERTAGGTQYF
TRBD1	TRBJ1-2	few	TRBV4-3	TGCGCCAGCAGCCACCCGGGACAGGCCCCCTATGGCTACACCTTC	CASSHPGQAPYGYTF
TRBD2	TRBJ2-4	.	TRBV10-3	TGTGCCATCAGTGAGTACGGTAGCGGGGGGCCCTCGAACTTC	CAISEYGSGGPSNF
.	TRBJ2-5	few	TRBV6-5	TGTGCCAGCAGTTACGCCGGGGGCGGGAAGACCCAGTACTTC	CASSYAGGGKTQYF
TRBD1	TRBJ1-2	.	TRBV10-3	TGTGCCATCAGTGAGGCCCTTTCGGGACAGCCCTATGGCTACACCTTC	CAISEALSGQPYGYTF
TRBD2	TRBJ2-5	few	TRBV11-1	TGTGCCAGCACCTTAGCGGGAGCCCAAGAGACCCAGTACTTC	CASTLAGAQETQYF
.	TRBJ2-5	.	TRBV2	TGTGCCAGCGGGCCCAGCTGGGAGACCCAGTACTTC	CASGPSWETQYF
.	TRBJ1-5	.	TRBV18	TGTGCCAGCTCACCGGCCGAGGGTCATCAGCCCCAGCATTTT	CASSPAEGHQPQHF
.	TRBJ2-5	.	TRBV6-5	TGTGCCAGCAGCCCCCCAAGGTTTCAAGAGACCCAGTACTTC	CASSPPRFQETQYF
TRBD2	TRBJ2-5	.	TRBV15	TGTGCCACCAGTCGAATCATAGCGGGGGAGGGTGAGACCCAGTACTTC	CATSRIIAGEGETQYF
TRBD1	TRBJ2-3	few	TRBV5-6	TGTGCCAGCAGCAGCCGGACAGGGGCGGGAGATACGCAGTATTTT	CASSSRTGAGDTQYF
TRBD1	TRBJ1-5	.	TRBV4-2	TGTGCCAGCAGCCAAGACCAGGGGGCGAGCAATCAGCCCCAGCATTTT	CASSQDQGASNQPQHF
TRBD1	TRBJ2-7	.	TRBV7-7	TGTGCCAGCAGCCTGCGACAGGGCCAAGGCTACGAGCAGTACTTC	CASSLRQGQGYEQYF
.	TRBJ2-2	.	TRBV2	TGTGCCAGCAAGGCACGGGACTTGCGCACCGGGGAGCTGTTTTTT	CASKARDLRTGELFF
.	TRBJ1-3	few	TRBV30	TGTGCCTGGAGCGCTGGGACTCCTGGAAACACCATATATTTT	CAWSAGTPGNTIYF
.	TRBJ2-2	few	TRBV6-2/TRBV6-3	TGTGCCAGCAGTTACGGTAACGGGGAGCTGTTTTTT	CASSYGNGELFF